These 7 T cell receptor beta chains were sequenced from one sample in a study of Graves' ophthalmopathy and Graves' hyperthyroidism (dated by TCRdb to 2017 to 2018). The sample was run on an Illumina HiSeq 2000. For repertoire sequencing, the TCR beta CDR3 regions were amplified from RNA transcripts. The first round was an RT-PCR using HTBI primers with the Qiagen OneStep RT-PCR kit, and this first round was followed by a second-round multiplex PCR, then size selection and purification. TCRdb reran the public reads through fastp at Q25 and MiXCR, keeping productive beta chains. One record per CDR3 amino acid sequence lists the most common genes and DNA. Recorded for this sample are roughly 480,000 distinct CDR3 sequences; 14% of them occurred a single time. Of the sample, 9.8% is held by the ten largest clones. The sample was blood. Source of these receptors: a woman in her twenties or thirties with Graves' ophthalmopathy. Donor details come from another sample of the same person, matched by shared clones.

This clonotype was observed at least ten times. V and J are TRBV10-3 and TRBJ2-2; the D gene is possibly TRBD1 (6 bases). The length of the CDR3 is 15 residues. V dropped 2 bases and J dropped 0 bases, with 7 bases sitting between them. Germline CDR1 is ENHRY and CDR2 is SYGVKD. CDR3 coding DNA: TGTGCCATCAGTGAGGGACAGACGAACACCGGGGAGCTGTTTTTT. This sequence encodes CAISEGQTNTGELFF.

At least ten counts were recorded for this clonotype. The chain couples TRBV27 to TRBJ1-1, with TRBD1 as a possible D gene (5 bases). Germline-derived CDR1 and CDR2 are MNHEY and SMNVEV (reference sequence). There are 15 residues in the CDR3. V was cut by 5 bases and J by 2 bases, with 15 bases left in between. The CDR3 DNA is TGTGCCAGCAGTGACAGCACCGTTGCAAACACTGAAGCTTTCTTT. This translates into CASSDSTVANTEAFF.

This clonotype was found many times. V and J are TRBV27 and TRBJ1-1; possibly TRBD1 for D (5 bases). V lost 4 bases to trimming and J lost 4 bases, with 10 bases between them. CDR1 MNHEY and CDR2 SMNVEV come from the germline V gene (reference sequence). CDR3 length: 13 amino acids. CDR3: CASSSRQRTEAFF. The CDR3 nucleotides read TGTGCCAGCAGTTCCCGACAGCGCACTGAAGCTTTCTTT.

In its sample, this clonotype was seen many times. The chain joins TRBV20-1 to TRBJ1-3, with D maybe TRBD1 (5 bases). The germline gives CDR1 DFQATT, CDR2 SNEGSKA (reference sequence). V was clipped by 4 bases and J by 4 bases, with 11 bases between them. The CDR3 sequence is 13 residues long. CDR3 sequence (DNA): TGCAGTGCTATATCCGGGGCCGGAAACACCATATATTTT. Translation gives CSAISGAGNTIYF.

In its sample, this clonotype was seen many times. The CDR3 coding sequence is TGTGCCAGCAGCCCACCGGATCTTCATTCACCCCTCCACTTT. Its protein product is CASSPPDLHSPLHF. This chain connects TRBV7-9 to TRBJ1-6; D remains unclear. CDR3 length: 14 residues. V lost 5 bases and J lost 8, with 13 bases in between. The germline CDR1 and CDR2 sequences are SEHNR and FQNEAQ (reference sequence).

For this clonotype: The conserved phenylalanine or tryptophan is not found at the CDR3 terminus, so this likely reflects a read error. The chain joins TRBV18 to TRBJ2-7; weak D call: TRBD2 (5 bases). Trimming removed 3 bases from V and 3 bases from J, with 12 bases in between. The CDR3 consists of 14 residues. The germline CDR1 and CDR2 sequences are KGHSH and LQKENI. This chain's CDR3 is CASSPGRGSYEQYY. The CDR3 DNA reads TGTGCCAGCTCACCCGGACGGGGAAGCTACGAGCAGTACTAC.

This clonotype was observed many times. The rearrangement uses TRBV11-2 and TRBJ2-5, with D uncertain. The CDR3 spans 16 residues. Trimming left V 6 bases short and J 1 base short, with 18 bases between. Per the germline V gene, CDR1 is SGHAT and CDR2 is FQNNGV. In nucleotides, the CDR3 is TGTGCCAGCAGGATATCCCATAGGAGCCTCCAAGAGACCCAGTACTTC. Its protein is CASRISHRSLQETQYF. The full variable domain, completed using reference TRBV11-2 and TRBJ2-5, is EAGVAQSPRYKIIEKRQSVAFWCNPISGHATLYWYQQILGQGPKLLIQFQNNGVVDDSQLPKDRFSAERLKGVDSTLKIQPAKLEDSAVYLCASRISHRSLQETQYFGPGTRLLVL.